These 5 T cell receptor beta chains share one sample of origin, sequenced in a study of neoadjuvant anti-PD-1 for oral cavity cancer (dated by TCRdb to about 2021). This sample's time point label indicates: before neoadjuvant nivolumab. The library was made by the immunoSEQ multiplex PCR assay. What TCRdb holds here is the immuneACCESS table cut down to in-frame rearrangements. Part of the clones is not present; checked against another copy, under half of the missing clones reflect an unresolved V gene, and the others are unexplained. Across this sample there are about 15,000 clones, with about 61% seen only once. The ten largest clones take up 2.4% of the sample. The sample was PBMCs, taken before nivolumab (anti-PD-1) treatment. The receptors originated from a person aged 35-79 years with oral cavity squamous cell carcinoma.

V and J are TRBV5-5 and TRBJ1-6; no firm D call. The ends were cut back, 0 bases at V and 0 bases at J, with 13 bases in the middle. CDR1 is SGHKS, CDR2 YYEKEE, per germline (reference sequence). The CDR3 runs to 18 residues. This chain's CDR3 is CASSLEPSASSYNSPLHF. The CDR3 region has the DNA TGTGCCAGCAGCTTGGAACCGTCGGCTAGCTCCTATAATTCACCCCTCCACTTT.

The chain uses TRBV2 and TRBJ1-3; D is possibly TRBD1 (5 bases). CDR3 length: 17 residues. Per germline, CDR1 SNHLY and CDR2 FYNNEI. The V end was cut by 4 bases, the J end by 4 bases, with 20 bases between. This chain's CDR3 is CASSVIGKGTSGNTIYF. The CDR3 DNA follows: TGTGCCAGCAGTGTCATAGGAAAGGGGACGTCCGGAAACACCATATATTTT.

Here the CDR3 DNA reads TGCGCCAGCAGCTTAAGGCAGGGGGCAGGCGAAAAACTGTTTTTT. Amino acid sequence: CASSLRQGAGEKLFF. The chain employs TRBV5-1 and TRBJ1-4; 8 bases are shared with TRBD1. The J segment lost 8 bases and the V segment lost 2 bases, leaving 8 bases of the junction unmatched. There are 15 residues in the CDR3. Germline loops: CDR1 SGHRS, CDR2 YFSETQ.

V gene TRBV6-5 combines with J gene TRBJ2-2, with D maybe TRBD2 (6 bases). The CDR3 totals 14 residues. The germline gives CDR1 MNHEY, CDR2 SVGAGI. Trimming took off 6 bases at V and 6 bases at J, with 14 bases between the two ends. CDR3 bases: TGTGCCAGCAGGGGGACTCCGAAGCCCGGGGAGCTGTTTTTT. Amino acids: CASRGTPKPGELFF.

The V and J genes are TRBV21-1 and TRBJ1-2; the D call TRBD1 from the table was never checked on the DNA. TRBV21-1 is a pseudogene. The CDR3 loop spans 15 amino acids. The DNA of the CDR3 is TGTGCCAGCAGCAATCTTTCCGGGACAGGCGGAGGCTACACCTTC. It specifies CASSNLSGTGGGYTF.